Sequencing of this TCR beta chain was carried out in a study of cytomegalovirus exposure and HLA in healthy donors. A word on this clone: Its antigen is unidentified.

The length of the CDR3 is 15 residues. The germline V and J ends were trimmed by 4 bases and 0 bases, with 11 bases remaining between them. CDR1 and CDR2 from the germline V gene are SGDLS and YYNGEE. Study-level results: DRB1 had the most TCR associations and HLA-C the fewest, a later analysis found, with rates varying by HLA locus.

A multiplex PCR was run with 60 Vbeta primers and 13 Jbeta primers. Measured with immunoSEQ multiplex PCR; TCRdb has only the in-frame clones, and not every one. Found here are roughly 49,000 clones, 77% of them singletons; the top ten hold 2.5% to 3%. V is TRBV9 and J is TRBJ1-3, with D unresolved. The material sequenced was PBMCs. The clonotype originates from a woman in her 40s in good health and CMV-seropositive. CDR3 DNA sequence: TGTGCCAGCAGCTACACAGAGAACTCTGGAAACACCATATATTTT. Its translation is CASSYTENSGNTIYF.